These 2 T cell receptor beta chains were sequenced from one sample in a study of beta chain features in type 1 diabetes. What was sequenced were expressed TCRB transcripts, since all of the isolated RNA had been reverse transcribed. The repertoire was sequenced with immunoSEQ multiplex PCR; TCRdb's copy has only in-frame clones and lacks some. This sample has roughly 500,000 clones, with approximately 30% found just once. Sequencing used naive CD4+ T cells from blood. These receptors came from a man aged 18-30 years in good health.

This clone was counted a few times. The chain is built from TRBV5-1 and TRBJ2-1; the match to TRBD2 covers 15 bases. V dropped 0 bases and J dropped 7; count of bases not matched to a gene: 8. The CDR3 spans 18 residues. The V gene's germline CDR1 is SGHRS and CDR2 YFSETQ. The CDR3 loop is CASSLAGLAGGPGNEQFF. Here the CDR3 DNA reads TGCGCCAGCAGCTTGGCCGGACTAGCGGGAGGGCCGGGTAATGAGCAGTTCTTC. The variable domain in full, completed from reference TRBV5-1 and TRBJ2-1, reads KAGVTQTPRYLIKTRGQQVTLSCSPISGHRSVSWYQQTPGQGLQFLFEYFSETQRNKGNFPGRFSGRQFSNSRSEMNVSTLELGDSALYLCASSLAGLAGGPGNEQFFGPGTRLTVL.

The chain has TRBV29-1 and TRBJ2-7, with no clear D. Germline CDR1 reads SQVTM; CDR2 reads ANQGSEA. The CDR3 totals 12 residues. V was pared by 6 bases and J by 4 bases, with 13 bases between. CDR3 amino acids: CSVAIGQYEQYF. The CDR3 DNA follows: TGCAGCGTGGCGATAGGCCAGTACGAGCAGTACTTC.